One and the same sample provided the 10 T cell receptor beta chains below, sequenced in a study of blood T cell repertoires in COVID-19. Here immunoSEQ multiplex PCR was the method, and the copy in TCRdb shows in-frame clones only, minus some. The sample consists of 300,000 to 400,000 clones, about nine tenths of them appearing once. Source material: peripheral blood. The receptors shown here come from a man aged 25-45 years with COVID-19, enrolled during active disease.

The rearrangement links TRBV14 to TRBJ1-3, with D possibly matching TRBD1 (5 bases). V was trimmed by 3 bases and J by 0 bases, leaving 12 bases between them. The V gene's germline CDR1 is SGHDN and CDR2 FVKESK. The CDR3 runs to 16 residues. DNA of the CDR3: TGTGCCAGCAGCCACCAAGGGAGGGGCTCTGGAAACACCATATATTTT. Its translation: CASSHQGRGSGNTIYF.

J is TRBJ2-3 and V is TRBV5-8; a weak D match, TRBD2 (6 bases). The germline V gene has CDR1 SGHTS and CDR2 YDEGEE. The CDR3 has 12 residues. The germline V and J ends were trimmed by 4 bases and 6 bases, with 9 bases remaining between them. For the CDR3, the DNA is TGTGCCAGCAGCCGCGGGGAGGATACGCAGTATTTT. As protein: CASSRGEDTQYF.

The rearrangement uses TRBV4-3 and TRBJ2-5; 11 nucleotides agree with TRBD2. V lost 0 bases to trimming and J lost 5 bases; unmatched junction nucleotides: 5. Germline V gives CDR1 LGHNA, CDR2 YSLEER. There are 16 residues in the CDR3. As DNA, the CDR3 is TGCGCCAGCAGCCAAGATATCCTAGCGGGAGGCGAGACCCAGTACTTC. Translated: CASSQDILAGGETQYF.

This clone has more than one count but fewer than ten. The V and J genes are TRBV6-5 and TRBJ1-6; possibly TRBD1 for D (6 bases). CDR3 size: 15 residues. The germline V gene encodes CDR1 MNHEY and CDR2 SVGAGI. Trimming shortened V by 0 bases and J by 10 bases, and 13 bases separated the two germline ends. CDR3 nucleotide sequence: TGTGCCAGCAGTTACTCGCAGGGGCAAGTGTCACCCCTCCACTTT. Encoded protein: CASSYSQGQVSPLHF.

J is TRBJ2-7 and V is TRBV28; D is possibly TRBD2 (6 bases). The CDR3 has 13 residues. Trimming took 6 bases from V and 4 from J, leaving 13 bases between them. CDR1 MDHEN and CDR2 SYDVKM come from the germline V gene. The CDR3 sequence is CASRRDGTYEQYF. CDR3 sequence (DNA): TGTGCCAGCAGGAGGGACGGGACTTACGAGCAGTACTTC.

The rearrangement links TRBV15 to TRBJ2-1, with D tentatively TRBD2 (5 bases). Germline CDR1 LNHNV, CDR2 YYDKDF (reference sequence). Trimming took off 6 bases at V and 0 bases at J, with 18 bases between the two ends. This CDR3 has 17 amino acids. CDR3 nucleotide sequence: TGTGCCACCAGAGACACCACTGATGACTACTCCTACAATGAGCAGTTCTTC. Its protein is CATRDTTDDYSYNEQFF.

The genes are TRBV9 and TRBJ1-1, with no clear D. Germline CDR1 reads SGDLS; CDR2 reads YYNGEE. This CDR3 spans 13 amino acids. V dropped 4 bases and J dropped 1 base, with 8 bases sitting between them. In nucleotides, the CDR3 is TGTGCCAGCAGCCCAGGTCCGAACACTGAAGCTTTCTTT. Translation gives CASSPGPNTEAFF.

The rearrangement links TRBV19 to TRBJ1-1; D gene unclear. CDR1 is LNHDA and CDR2 is SQIVND in the germline V gene (reference sequence). The CDR3 is 15 residues long. Trimming took 1 base from V and 1 from J, leaving 10 bases between them. The CDR3 loop reads CASSIALAPNTEAFF. CDR3 DNA sequence: TGTGCCAGTAGTATAGCTCTAGCCCCGAACACTGAAGCTTTCTTT.

V usage is TRBV5-4 and J usage is TRBJ2-1, with a possible D match to TRBD1 (5 bases). CDR1 and CDR2 (germline): SGHNT, YYREEE (reference sequence). Trimming took off 0 bases at V and 4 bases at J, with 8 bases between the two ends. This CDR3 comprises 14 residues. The CDR3, as DNA: TGTGCCAGCAGCTTGGAGGGGAAGTACAATGAGCAGTTCTTC. Translating it yields CASSLEGKYNEQFF.

This chain uses TRBV29-1 with TRBJ2-3; 7 bases agree with TRBD2. J was trimmed by 6 bases and V by 6 bases; bases with no gene match: 12. This CDR3 has 14 residues. From germline, CDR1 is SQVTM and CDR2 ANQGSEA. For the CDR3, the DNA is TGCAGCGTCGTCCCCGCGGGGGTGAGGGATACGCAGTATTTT. This sequence encodes CSVVPAGVRDTQYF.